This T cell receptor (beta chain) appears in the sequencing data of a study of blood T cell repertoires in COVID-19. Study summary: Sources were T cells, B-cell-depleted T cells, or PBMCs; the material itself was cDNA or gDNA.

Clones were sequenced by immunoSEQ multiplex PCR, and TCRdb holds only the in-frame ones, with some missing. This sample carries around 200,000 clones, around 84% of them seen once, and the ten largest clones take around 15%. CDR3 size: 12 residues. Germline loops: CDR1 WNHNN, CDR2 SYGVQD (reference sequence). V was shortened by 5 bases and J by 5 bases, with 8 bases between the two germline ends. The sample taken for sequencing was peripheral blood. This chain uses TRBV10-1 with TRBJ2-3; D call uncertain. The clonotype originates from a woman in her 70s with COVID-19, enrolled during active disease. CDR3 nucleotides: TGCGCCAGCAGTCGGTCCTTAGATACGCAGTATTTT. Its translation: CASSRSLDTQYF.